This TCR beta chain emerged from a study of OX40 agonist ivuxolimab in advanced cancers. The CDR3 totals 15 residues. V was pared by 4 bases and J by 3 bases, with 16 bases between. Looked up from germline, CDR1 is SGHRS and CDR2 is YFSETQ. Assay used: immunoSEQ multiplex PCR; TCRdb lists only in-frame clones, some missing. Among 45,000 to 60,000 clones listed, approximately 89% were seen once. The material was CD4+ or CD8+ T cells sorted from blood, obtained in a trial of the OX40 agonist ivuxolimab. This sequence originates from an adult with an advanced solid tumor such as melanoma, head and neck, liver or kidney cancer. The rearrangement links TRBV5-1 to TRBJ1-1, with D perhaps matching TRBD1 (6 bases). CDR3 sequence: CASSLQGSGDTEAFF. CDR3 DNA sequence: TGCGCCAGCAGCCTACAGGGTAGCGGGGACACTGAAGCTTTCTTT.